The following is a T cell receptor beta chain sequence with its context. What it recognizes is unknown. CDR1 and CDR2 from the germline V gene are MNHEY and SVGAGI. V was cut by 6 bases and J by 3 bases, with 15 bases left in between. The CDR3 covers 15 residues. This sample was included in a study of CD8+ T cells in alopecia areata. Study background: Administration of oral tofacitinib to treated patients was at 5 to 10 mg twice daily.

Extraction and reverse transcription of RNA yielded cDNA as the sequencing template. Libraries were prepared by immunoSEQ multiplex PCR; TCRdb keeps only in-frame clonotypes and omits some of them. In the table there are more than 110,000 clones, roughly 62% of which are singletons. Findings and caveats of the study: The study found higher clonality in lesional than normal scalp, especially in alopecia totalis/universalis.

The clonotype was recovered from a human donor with alopecia areata. The chain recombines TRBV6-5 with TRBJ1-3, with a tentative D call TRBD1 (6 bases). The specimen was CD4+ T cells sorted from blood, collected at week 0. The CDR3 DNA reads TGTGCCAGCAGCCCCCTGGGGGGGCTTGGAAACACCATATATTTT. As protein: CASSPLGGLGNTIYF.